The source of this TCR beta chain is a study of CD8 T cells in ankylosing spondylitis. The TCR beta libraries were generated through quantitative 5'-RACE incorporating molecular barcodes. In TCRdb, the 5' RACE reads were re-called with MiXCR into one record per CDR3 protein. Of roughly 670,000 distinct CDR3 sequences detected, 15% to 20% appear once; the ten largest clones hold around 19%. Remarks on this clonotype: Its matching antigen is unknown.

Study findings and constraints: Significantly higher representation of disease-linked clones was reported for matched ankylosing spondylitis synovial fluid. The study identified a TCR beta motif of fewer than 10 highly homologous variants that appeared characteristic of ankylosing spondylitis blood. A number of the motif variants had already been described in reactive arthritis synovial fluid and blood. Disease-linked clones, CD8+, were relatively rare in peripheral blood.

In germline, CDR1 is LGHNA, CDR2 YSLEER. Between the trimmed V and J ends, which lost 2 bases and 4 bases, there was a span of 12 bases. This CDR3 is built from 14 residues. Sequenced sample: blood, either unsorted or a sorted T cell fraction (not recorded which). V usage is TRBV4-3 and J usage is TRBJ2-7, with TRBD2 as a possible D gene (5 bases). This sequence originates from a male donor with ankylosing spondylitis. This CDR3 reads CASSQTRSFYEQYF. DNA for the CDR3: TGCGCCAGCAGCCAAACTAGATCTTTTTACGAGCAGTACTTC.